This T cell receptor (beta chain) is drawn from a study of CD8+ T cells in alopecia areata. Starting from PBMCs, sorting isolated CD4+ and CD8+ T cells. A few counts support this clone. The authors extracted RNA and reverse transcribed it into cDNA as the sequencing template. Libraries were prepared by immunoSEQ multiplex PCR; TCRdb keeps only in-frame clonotypes and omits some of them. The table has 150,000 or so clones, around 57% seen once. Sequenced material: CD4+ T cells sorted from blood. This TCR came from a human donor in good health.

The CDR3, as DNA: TGTGCCAGCAGCCACGGACTAGCGGCCTACTACAATGAGCAGTTCTTC. It is translated as CASSHGLAAYYNEQFF. The V gene is TRBV4-2, the J gene TRBJ2-1; 10 positions agree with TRBD2. There are 16 residues in the CDR3. V lost 3 bases and J lost 3; bases outside the gene matches: 5. Germline V lookup: CDR1 LGHNA, CDR2 YNFKEQ.